This TCR beta chain was sequenced for a study of blood T cell repertoires in COVID-19. About the study: Researchers got acute and convalescent COVID-19 samples from the United States, Italy and Spain. T cells, B-cell-depleted T cells, or PBMCs supplied cDNA or gDNA.

Germline trimming cut 3 bases from V and 8 bases from J; bases unmatched to any gene: 13. CDR3 length: 16 residues. Germline CDR1 and CDR2: MNHEY and SMNVEV (reference sequence). Sequenced by immunoSEQ multiplex PCR; TCRdb stores in-frame clones only, minus some. The profile covers over 85,000 clones, with around 90% appearing a single time and approximately 5% taken by the ten largest. This TCR derives from a man between 70 and 80 years old with acute or convalescent COVID-19. The chain combines TRBV27 with TRBJ2-1; 7 bases are a match to TRBD2. Sequences were obtained from peripheral blood. The CDR3 is CASSFLGLPGGHEQFF. The CDR3 DNA reads TGTGCCAGCAGTTTCCTCGGACTACCGGGAGGCCATGAGCAGTTCTTC.